This T cell receptor beta chain originates from a study of regulatory T cells in long-lasting Graves disease (dated by TCRdb to the early 2020s). For the wider study: Persistent Graves' disease was defined as persistently positive TSH receptor autoantibodies together with antithyroid drug treatment for over 5 years. The study took place in China and was registered as a clinical trial. A total of about 35 samples underwent TCR sequencing, from roughly 13 patients with persistent Graves' disease and some 20 patients with newly diagnosed Graves' disease. On average, persistent Graves' disease patients in the clinical cohort had been on antithyroid drugs for approximately ten years. Peripheral blood TCR sequencing and RNA sequencing compared persistent Graves' disease patients with newly diagnosed Graves' disease patients. Broader findings and caveats from the paper: Persistent patients shared more public clonotypes among themselves (2,741) than newly diagnosed patients did (roughly 910). Lower TCR Shannon entropy and fewer highly expanded clones were observed in persistent Graves' disease patients than in newly diagnosed patients, which suggested clonal expansion. Only the TCR beta chain was sequenced and analyzed. The authors noted that the small sample size was a limitation that may lower accuracy. Only peripheral blood was studied, because thyroid tissue, the primary lesion, was inaccessible.

Explained via the paper, the time point label denotes: persistent/refractory GD, antithyroid drugs over 5 years with positive TRAb. For both TCR sequencing and RNA sequencing, RNA was extracted from PBMCs using TRIzol. The diagnosis of Graves' disease followed American Thyroid Association guidelines. Recruitment of patients was carried out at an endocrinology department in Xi'an, China. From each patient, around 8.3 milliliters of peripheral blood was collected into an EDTA anticoagulant tube. Ficoll Paque Plus density gradient separation was used to isolate PBMCs, and no additional T cell sorting was done. An Agilent 2100 Bioanalyzer and agarose gel were used to assess RNA quality, and a NanoDrop 2000 was used to measure RNA concentration. In this sample, this clonotype turned up a few times. Its antigen remains undetermined. No much larger clone exists at a distance of one base, and base qualities are not known.

The protocol used for the library was multiplex PCR. Sequencing was carried out with an Illumina HiSeq 4000. To build TCR beta libraries, CDR3 regions were amplified by Arm-PCR using iRepertoire HTBI primers. Before sequencing, the PCR products underwent gel purification. In the authors' own workflow: Gene usage analysis of CDR3 amino acid clonotypes used the 60 to 75 TRBV and some 15 TRBJ segments found across samples. COPE and FqMerger were used to merge filtered high-quality paired reads into contigs. BLAST was used to align contigs to IMGT TRBV, TRBD and TRBJ reference genes, with CDR3 defined following IMGT. Clonotypes above 0.1% frequency were classified as highly expanded clones. Shannon entropy was used to measure repertoire diversity, and the Gini coefficient was used to measure V-J evenness. A clonotype found in more than one individual was treated as public. TCRdb reran the public reads through fastp at Q25 and MiXCR, keeping productive beta chains. Every distinct CDR3 protein forms one entry, paired with its most common genes and DNA. In this record, the V and J calls reflect TCRdb's handling and not the investigators' own analysis. This sample comprises 450,000 or so distinct CDR3 sequences, 20% to 25% of them detected only once. In total, the top ten clones hold under 9% of the sample.

This TCR came from a female donor with Graves disease. The input for sequencing was peripheral blood mononuclear cells (PBMCs), taken when the disease was refractory, from a patient treated with antithyroid drugs.

The DNA sequence is as follows: TGTGCCAGCACAAGGAACTTCCAAGAGACCCAGTACTTC. Its translation reads: CASTRNFQETQYF. The chain was built from TRBV14 and TRBJ2-5; the D gene is unclear. V loses 7 bases of germline sequence and J loses 1 base, and the interval between the two ends is 10 bases. CDR1 SGHDN and CDR2 FVKESK are derived from the germline V gene. Taken from cysteine to phenylalanine, the CDR3 has 13 residues. Just CDR3 DNA is preserved here, 39 bases in frame from base 1.